This T cell receptor beta chain was identified in a study of response to subunit inactivated influenza vaccine. Study-wide points: Seasonal influenza vaccination, on each occasion, was suggested by the authors to recruit few new T cells.

V was cut by 2 bases and J by 1 base, with 9 bases left in between. The CDR3 loop spans 15 amino acids. Germline lookup yields CDR1 MNHEY and CDR2 SMNVEV (reference sequence). TCRdb reprocessed the RT-PCR reads via MiXCR and lists one record per CDR3 protein. The data hold some 300,000 distinct CDR3 sequences, with about 20% observed a single time. In this sample, this clonotype turned up many times. Its specificity is not known. V is TRBV27 and J is TRBJ1-5, with D possibly matching TRBD1 (5 bases). The sequence derives from a man aged 50-75 years who received an inactivated influenza vaccine. Source: PBMCs from blood, taken 21 months after vaccination. Here the CDR3 DNA reads TGTGCCAGCAGTTTAGGGCAGGGCAGCAATCAGCCCCAGCATTTT. Protein sequence: CASSLGQGSNQPQHF.